The rows below give T cell receptor beta chains drawn from one sample of a study of CD4 T cells in relation to SARS-CoV-2 and coronaviruses. Produced via immunoSEQ multiplex PCR; TCRdb's table is partial and in-frame only. This sample yields roughly 23,000 clones, of which just over 65% are seen a single time; around 20% belongs to the top ten. Their recognized antigens are unknown. Sequencing was performed on CD4+ T cells from PBMCs, cultured in vitro. The receptors shown here come from a human donor in good health. Each CDR3 is given with its conserved first and last residue. A D gene is named only where the DNA matches it firmly. Clone size, where shown, is once, few, many, or a class for clones that have expanded.

CDR3 DNA: TGTGCCAGCAGCGCCGGGGGACTTGAGGTTTCACCCCTCCACTTT
CDR3 protein: CASSAGGLEVSPLHF
D gene: -
clone size: few
V gene: TRBV7-4
J gene: TRBJ1-6

CDR3 DNA: TGCGCCAGCAGCCAAGGGGGGGGTTGGGCAGATACGCAGTATTTT
CDR3 protein: CASSQGGGWADTQYF
D gene: TRBD2
clone size: -
V gene: TRBV4-3
J gene: TRBJ2-3

CDR3 DNA: TGTGCCAGCAGTACCGGGGCAGACTATGGCTACACCTTC
CDR3 protein: CASSTGADYGYTF
D gene: -
clone size: few
V gene: TRBV2
J gene: TRBJ1-2

CDR3 DNA: TGTGCCAGCAGCTTATTCCCAGGGGGAAGTTTGCAGTACTTC
CDR3 protein: CASSLFPGGSLQYF
D gene: TRBD1
clone size: -
V gene: TRBV5-8
J gene: TRBJ2-7

CDR3 DNA: TGCGCCAGCAGCTTGGAGCTAGCGGGAGGGACGAACACCGGGGAGCTGTTTTTT
CDR3 protein: CASSLELAGGTNTGELFF
D gene: TRBD2
clone size: -
V gene: TRBV5-1
J gene: TRBJ2-2

CDR3 DNA: TGTGCCAGCAGCTGGCTAGCGGGAGCGCGCACCGGGGAGCTGTTTTTT
CDR3 protein: CASSWLAGARTGELFF
D gene: TRBD2
clone size: -
V gene: TRBV5-4
J gene: TRBJ2-2

CDR3 DNA: TGTGCCAGCAGCTCCCGGACTAGCGGCACAGATACGCAGTATTTT
CDR3 protein: CASSSRTSGTDTQYF
D gene: TRBD2
clone size: -
V gene: TRBV9
J gene: TRBJ2-3

CDR3 DNA: TGTGCCAGCAGCTTACTCACAGGAGGAGGTTTCTCTGGAAACACCATATATTTT
CDR3 protein: CASSLLTGGGFSGNTIYF
D gene: -
clone size: -
V gene: TRBV7-2
J gene: TRBJ1-3

CDR3 DNA: TGTGCCAGCTCGCCAGGGGACTACAATGAGCAGTTCTTC
CDR3 protein: CASSPGDYNEQFF
D gene: -
clone size: -
V gene: TRBV18
J gene: TRBJ2-1

CDR3 DNA: TGTGCCAGCAGCACCCCAGGGGAAGAGCCCCAGCATTTT
CDR3 protein: CASSTPGEEPQHF
D gene: -
clone size: -
V gene: TRBV6-5
J gene: TRBJ1-5

CDR3 DNA: TGTGCCAGCAGCCCCTGGGACAGAAAAAATTATGGCTACACCTTC
CDR3 protein: CASSPWDRKNYGYTF
D gene: TRBD1
clone size: few
V gene: TRBV7-9
J gene: TRBJ1-2

CDR3 DNA: TGTGCCAGCAGCCGTACAGGGGAGAGCACTGAAGCTTTCTTT
CDR3 protein: CASSRTGESTEAFF
D gene: TRBD1
clone size: -
V gene: TRBV9
J gene: TRBJ1-1

CDR3 DNA: TGTGCCAGCAGCTTCCTCTCTCCGGAAACCTACGAGCAGTACTTC
CDR3 protein: CASSFLSPETYEQYF
D gene: -
clone size: -
V gene: TRBV5-4
J gene: TRBJ2-7

CDR3 DNA: TGTGCCAGCAGTTACCAGGGGACCACTGAAGCTTTCTTT
CDR3 protein: CASSYQGTTEAFF
D gene: -
clone size: -
V gene: TRBV6-2/TRBV6-3
J gene: TRBJ1-1

CDR3 DNA: TGTGCCAGCCGACCTTGGGACACCGGGGAGCTGTTTTTT
CDR3 protein: CASRPWDTGELFF
D gene: -
clone size: -
V gene: TRBV2
J gene: TRBJ2-2

CDR3 DNA: TGTGCCAGCAGCTTATATATTGGGGTACGGACAGGGTCTTACGAGCAGTACTTC
CDR3 protein: CASSLYIGVRTGSYEQYF
D gene: TRBD1
clone size: -
V gene: TRBV7-6
J gene: TRBJ2-7

CDR3 DNA: TGTGCCAGCAGTCCTGCGTCCTACGAGCAGTACTTC
CDR3 protein: CASSPASYEQYF
D gene: -
clone size: few
V gene: TRBV2
J gene: TRBJ2-7

CDR3 DNA: TGTGCCAGCAGCTTAGGCAGGGGAAACTGGGAGCAGTACTTC
CDR3 protein: CASSLGRGNWEQYF
D gene: -
clone size: -
V gene: TRBV7-9
J gene: TRBJ2-7

CDR3 DNA: TGTGCCAGCAGTGAAATTTTTTGGACAGGCGGTAGGGATCAGCCCCAGCATTTT
CDR3 protein: CASSEIFWTGGRDQPQHF
D gene: TRBD1
clone size: -
V gene: TRBV6-4
J gene: TRBJ1-5

CDR3 DNA: TGTGCCAGCTCACCCTCGGTGAACACTGAAGCTTTCTTT
CDR3 protein: CASSPSVNTEAFF
D gene: -
clone size: -
V gene: TRBV18
J gene: TRBJ1-1

CDR3 DNA: TGTGCCAGCAGTGGGAGCAGGAGTAACTATGGCTACACCTTC
CDR3 protein: CASSGSRSNYGYTF
D gene: -
clone size: -
V gene: TRBV2
J gene: TRBJ1-2

CDR3 DNA: TGTGCCAGCAGCGGGAGTTCCCACGAGCAGTACTTC
CDR3 protein: CASSGSSHEQYF
D gene: -
clone size: -
V gene: TRBV5-4
J gene: TRBJ2-7

CDR3 DNA: TGTGCCAGCAGTCCGACGGGCTGGGATAGCAATCAGCCCCAGCATTTT
CDR3 protein: CASSPTGWDSNQPQHF
D gene: -
clone size: -
V gene: TRBV27
J gene: TRBJ1-5

CDR3 DNA: TGCGCCAGCAGCGGCAGGGTTAGCACCGGGGAGCTGTTTTTT
CDR3 protein: CASSGRVSTGELFF
D gene: -
clone size: -
V gene: TRBV5-1
J gene: TRBJ2-2

CDR3 DNA: TGTGCCACCAGTGATCTGAGGGGCTACACCTTC
CDR3 protein: CATSDLRGYTF
D gene: -
clone size: -
V gene: TRBV24-1
J gene: TRBJ1-2

CDR3 DNA: TGCAGCGTTGACGCTCCCGGGGAAGGGACAGAGGGTGGCTACACCTTC
CDR3 protein: CSVDAPGEGTEGGYTF
D gene: TRBD1
clone size: few
V gene: TRBV29-1
J gene: TRBJ1-2

CDR3 DNA: TGTGCCAGCAGCTCCGCGATGGGAAACACTGAAGCTTTCTTT
CDR3 protein: CASSSAMGNTEAFF
D gene: -
clone size: -
V gene: TRBV2
J gene: TRBJ1-1

CDR3 DNA: TGTGCCAGTAGTATAGTTCATGGGACAGGGGCAAATTCACCCCTCCACTTT
CDR3 protein: CASSIVHGTGANSPLHF
D gene: TRBD1
clone size: -
V gene: TRBV19
J gene: TRBJ1-6

CDR3 DNA: TGCGCCAGCAGCCCGGATGCGTACAGGGGGGAGACCCAGTACTTC
CDR3 protein: CASSPDAYRGETQYF
D gene: TRBD1
clone size: once
V gene: TRBV5-1
J gene: TRBJ2-5

CDR3 DNA: TGTGCCAGCAGCCAAGGAGGGGGCCCCGGCTACACCTTC
CDR3 protein: CASSQGGGPGYTF
D gene: TRBD1
clone size: -
V gene: TRBV3-1/TRBV3-2
J gene: TRBJ1-2

CDR3 DNA: TGTGCCAGCAGTGGCCGGGGATACGCTGAAGCTTTCTTT
CDR3 protein: CASSGRGYAEAFF
D gene: -
clone size: -
V gene: TRBV2
J gene: TRBJ1-1

CDR3 DNA: TGTGCCAGCAGCCCGTTGTTCGCCCTGGGCTACACCTTC
CDR3 protein: CASSPLFALGYTF
D gene: -
clone size: -
V gene: TRBV28
J gene: TRBJ1-2

CDR3 DNA: TGCGCCAGCAGCCGGGGACAGGGGAGTTCCGGGGAGCTGTTTTTT
CDR3 protein: CASSRGQGSSGELFF
D gene: TRBD1
clone size: few
V gene: TRBV5-1
J gene: TRBJ2-2

CDR3 DNA: TGCAGTGCTAGTGACCCTGGGACAGGGAAAGAGACCCAGTACTTC
CDR3 protein: CSASDPGTGKETQYF
D gene: TRBD1
clone size: -
V gene: TRBV20-1
J gene: TRBJ2-5

CDR3 DNA: TGCGCCAGCAGCCGGGTCCTAGGTTCATACAATGAGCAGTTCTTC
CDR3 protein: CASSRVLGSYNEQFF
D gene: -
clone size: -
V gene: TRBV4-3
J gene: TRBJ2-1

CDR3 DNA: TGTGCCAGCAGCCAAGAAGGGACAGGGGCCCGTGAAGCTTTCTTT
CDR3 protein: CASSQEGTGAREAFF
D gene: TRBD1
clone size: -
V gene: TRBV14
J gene: TRBJ1-1

CDR3 DNA: TGTGCCAGCAGCCAGCCCTTAAGGGGGGAGCAGTACTTC
CDR3 protein: CASSQPLRGEQYF
D gene: -
clone size: once
V gene: TRBV14
J gene: TRBJ2-7

CDR3 DNA: TGCGCCAGCAGCCGAGAGTCTGGGGGGGTCTTAAACTATGGCTACACCTTC
CDR3 protein: CASSRESGGVLNYGYTF
D gene: -
clone size: large
V gene: TRBV4-1
J gene: TRBJ1-2

CDR3 DNA: TGTGCCAGCTCACCTAATCCGCCGTTTAGCGGGGCCGCGAGGGATACGCAGTATTTT
CDR3 protein: CASSPNPPFSGAARDTQYF
D gene: TRBD2
clone size: once
V gene: TRBV18
J gene: TRBJ2-3

CDR3 DNA: TGTGCCAGCAGCTCACGATGGACTAGCGGGAGTTTAAATGAGCAGTTCTTC
CDR3 protein: CASSSRWTSGSLNEQFF
D gene: TRBD2
clone size: medium-sized
V gene: TRBV4-2
J gene: TRBJ2-1

CDR3 DNA: TGTGCCAGCAGCTCTTTTTCCGGACAGGTCCAAACCGGGGAGCTGTTTTTT
CDR3 protein: CASSSFSGQVQTGELFF
D gene: TRBD1
clone size: -
V gene: TRBV7-3
J gene: TRBJ2-2

CDR3 DNA: TGTGCCAGCAGCATAGTCCCTTTGGAGAGCACTGAAGCTTTCTTT
CDR3 protein: CASSIVPLESTEAFF
D gene: -
clone size: -
V gene: TRBV5-5
J gene: TRBJ1-1

CDR3 DNA: TGCGCCAGCAGTGAGTCCGGGACGGCCGAGAAAGCTTTCTTT
CDR3 protein: CASSESGTAEKAFF
D gene: -
clone size: -
V gene: TRBV10-1
J gene: TRBJ1-1

CDR3 DNA: TGTGCCAGCAGCCAAGGAGTTGATAGGGGTGGCTACACCTTC
CDR3 protein: CASSQGVDRGGYTF
D gene: -
clone size: -
V gene: TRBV14
J gene: TRBJ1-2

CDR3 DNA: TGTGCCAGCAGCTCTGGAGATACGCAGTATTTT
CDR3 protein: CASSSGDTQYF
D gene: -
clone size: -
V gene: TRBV11-3
J gene: TRBJ2-3

CDR3 DNA: TGTGCCAGTAGTATTGGGAGCGGGAGGACCTACTACAATGAGCAGTTCTTC
CDR3 protein: CASSIGSGRTYYNEQFF
D gene: TRBD2
clone size: -
V gene: TRBV19
J gene: TRBJ2-1

CDR3 DNA: TGTGCCAGCAGTTACGCGGGCGTGGGGACTGAAGCTTTCTTT
CDR3 protein: CASSYAGVGTEAFF
D gene: -
clone size: -
V gene: TRBV6-5
J gene: TRBJ1-1